This entry describes one T cell receptor (beta chain). Its specificity is unknown. The sample belongs to a study of T-cell memory formation after mild COVID-19. Constant-segment primers and 5'RACE yielded cDNA libraries for TCR alpha and TCR beta, each carrying sample barcodes and UMIs. TCRdb passed the 5' RACE reads through MiXCR, listing each CDR3 protein once. The sample shows 120,000 to 150,000 distinct CDR3 sequences, about 5.7% of them seen only once. Study-level findings and limits: Researchers could not confirm that second-wave clones peaking on day 37 targeted SARS-CoV-2.

Sequenced material: PBMCs or a T cell subset sorted from them (not recorded which). The clonotype was recovered from an adult woman who had mild COVID-19 (a few samples of this study predate the infection). Cell type and time point are not known.

The CDR3, as DNA: TGTGCCAGCAGTAAGATCTTCGGACAGGGAACTGAAGCTTTCTTT. Protein: CASSKIFGQGTEAFF. The V gene is TRBV6-4, the J gene TRBJ1-1, with 8 bases that match TRBD1. Trimming at V came to 5 bases and at J to 5 bases, leaving 10 bases not matched to a gene. Germline CDR1 MRHNA, CDR2 SNTAGT. CDR3 size: 15 residues.